One and the same sample provided the 25 T cell receptor beta chains below, sequenced in a study of T cell changes during pregnancy in multiple sclerosis. TCRdb keeps only in-frame clones here, not all; method: immunoSEQ multiplex PCR. The sample yields fewer than 75,000 clones, more than 85% seen once. Material: CD8+ T cells from peripheral blood mononuclear cells, obtained before pregnancy. Source of these receptors: a female donor with multiple sclerosis, enrolled in a pregnancy study.

This sequence joins TRBV7-9 and TRBJ1-2; D unresolved. Trimming removed 5 bases at V and 7 bases at J, with 14 bases between. Germline assignment: CDR1 SEHNR and CDR2 FQNEAQ (reference sequence). The CDR3 runs to 13 residues. The CDR3 DNA sequence: TGTGCCAGCAGCCTTTCTAGGCAGCCTGGCTACACCTTC. Residues: CASSLSRQPGYTF.

CDR3 bases: TGCGCCAGCAGCTTTTCCTGGGTCGGGACTAATGAAAAACTGTTTTTT. As protein: CASSFSWVGTNEKLFF. The J gene is TRBJ1-4, the V gene TRBV5-1; D uncertain. Trimming pared 2 bases from V and 2 bases from J, leaving 13 bases between. The V gene's germline CDR1 is SGHRS and CDR2 YFSETQ. The length of the CDR3 is 16 residues.

This clone has only a few counts. The chain couples TRBV4-1 to TRBJ2-7; D call uncertain. This CDR3 region has 13 residues. Germline V lookup: CDR1 MGHRA, CDR2 YSYEKL. The ends were cut back, 0 bases at V and 2 bases at J, with 5 bases in the middle. The CDR3 region has the DNA TGCGCCAGCAGCCAAGATCCCACCTACGAGCAGTACTTC. Amino acid sequence: CASSQDPTYEQYF.

This sequence joins TRBV4-1 and TRBJ2-1; D might be TRBD2 (6 bases). Trimming stripped 4 bases from V and 6 bases from J, with 10 bases between. CDR1 and CDR2 (germline): MGHRA, YSYEKL. The CDR3 is made up of 13 amino acids. CDR3 nucleotide sequence: TGCGCCAGCAGCCGCCCGACTAGCAATGAGCAGTTCTTC. Protein product: CASSRPTSNEQFF.

CDR3 loop: CSVDDSSAQNYGYTF. DNA for the CDR3: TGCAGCGTTGACGATTCGTCAGCGCAGAACTATGGCTACACCTTC. This chain connects TRBV29-1 to TRBJ1-2; D not resolved. The CDR3 loop spans 15 amino acids. Trimming removed 3 bases from V and 2 bases from J, with 16 bases in between. Germline-derived CDR1 and CDR2 are SQVTM and ANQGSEA.

This sequence joins TRBV19 and TRBJ2-3; perhaps TRBD2 as D (6 bases). Trimming took 3 bases from V and 5 from J, leaving 12 bases between them. Germline V gene sequence: CDR1 LNHDA, CDR2 SQIVND (reference sequence). This CDR3 region has 14 residues. CDR3 loop: CASSMEGREDTQYF. CDR3 coding DNA: TGTGCCAGTAGTATGGAGGGGAGAGAAGATACGCAGTATTTT.

The V call is TRBV7-6, the J call TRBJ1-1; no clear D gene. The germline CDR1 and CDR2 sequences are SGHVS and FNYEAQ. CDR3 length: 13 amino acids. V lost 9 bases and J lost 0, with 11 bases in between. The CDR3, as DNA: TGTGCCAGTCGGCAGGCCCTGAACACTGAAGCTTTCTTT. This translates into CASRQALNTEAFF.

The chain carries TRBV7-9 and TRBJ2-1; TRBD2 is a possible D gene (6 bases). There are 14 residues in the CDR3. CDR1 is SEHNR and CDR2 is FQNEAQ in the germline V gene (reference sequence). Deletions cut 3 bases from V and 9 bases from J, with 15 bases between. The CDR3 sequence is CASSLHSRGGEQFF. The CDR3 coding sequence is TGTGCCAGCAGCTTGCACAGTCGGGGAGGTGAGCAGTTCTTC.

This chain joins TRBV29-1 and TRBJ1-1, with TRBD1 matching 8 bases. Germline values: CDR1 SQVTM, CDR2 ANQGSEA. The CDR3 covers 14 residues. The trim removed 3 bases at V and 1 base at J, leaving 4 bases unmatched. Here the CDR3 reads CSVDYRGSNTEAFF. The CDR3 coding sequence is TGCAGCGTTGATTACAGGGGGTCGAACACTGAAGCTTTCTTT.

The chain combines TRBV29-1 with TRBJ2-3; tentatively, D is TRBD1 (6 bases). The germline V gene encodes CDR1 SQVTM and CDR2 ANQGSEA. The CDR3 length is 11 residues. Deletions cut 3 bases from V and 5 bases from J, with 6 bases between. The CDR3 DNA follows: TGCAGCGTTGACAGGGGAGATACGCAGTATTTT. This translates into CSVDRGDTQYF.

The V call is TRBV6-4, the J call TRBJ1-5; D unclear. V was pared by 6 bases and J by 8 bases, with 8 bases between. This CDR3 has 11 amino acids. Germline lookup yields CDR1 MRHNA and CDR2 SNTAGT. CDR3 nucleotides: TGTGCCAGCAGCCCTACTGAGCCCCAGCATTTT. It specifies CASSPTEPQHF.

V usage is TRBV29-1 and J usage is TRBJ2-7; weak D call: TRBD1 (5 bases). The CDR3 length is 16 residues. The germline V and J ends were trimmed by 4 bases and 0 bases, with 19 bases remaining between them. Germline values: CDR1 SQVTM, CDR2 ANQGSEA. In nucleotides, the CDR3 is TGCAGCGTTGTGGGTCTAAGCAGGGATCTCTCCTACGAGCAGTACTTC. The encoded protein is CSVVGLSRDLSYEQYF.

The rearrangement joins TRBV9 to TRBJ1-4, with D maybe TRBD1 (5 bases). The germline V gene has CDR1 SGDLS and CDR2 YYNGEE. This CDR3 is built from 19 residues. V shed 3 bases and J shed 0 bases, with 21 bases lying between them. In DNA, the CDR3 is TGTGCCAGCAGCGGATCGAGCCCCTTTCAGGGTACAACTAATGAAAAACTGTTTTTT. Amino acid sequence: CASSGSSPFQGTTNEKLFF.

The CDR3 nucleotides read TGTGCCAGCAGCCCGGGGGGGGGAGAAGCTTTCTTT. Protein product: CASSPGGGEAFF. This chain joins TRBV9 and TRBJ1-1, with D possibly TRBD1 on 5 matching bases. Germline CDR1 and CDR2: SGDLS and YYNGEE. V was shortened by 4 bases and J by 8 bases, with 12 bases between the two germline ends. The CDR3 loop spans 12 amino acids.

This clone was observed a few times. V and J are TRBV5-4 and TRBJ1-2; D is possibly TRBD1 (6 bases). V lost 4 bases and J lost 6, with 10 bases in between. The CDR3 sequence is 12 residues long. Per germline, CDR1 SGHNT and CDR2 YYREEE (reference sequence). Here the CDR3 DNA reads TGTGCCAGCAGCCGACAGGCAAATGGCTACACCTTC. Amino acid sequence: CASSRQANGYTF.

DNA for the CDR3: TGTGCCAGCAGCCCAGGGGGCGCGAGTCAGCCCCAGCATTTT. It specifies CASSPGGASQPQHF. The V and J genes are TRBV9 and TRBJ1-5; 8 positions agree with TRBD1. This CDR3 has 14 residues. Germline assignment: CDR1 SGDLS and CDR2 YYNGEE. The V segment lost 4 bases and the J segment 6 bases; nucleotides outside the gene matches: 6.

The chain is built from TRBV19 and TRBJ1-1; D remains ambiguous. The V and J ends lost 4 bases and 0 bases respectively, with 9 bases between them. CDR1 LNHDA and CDR2 SQIVND come from the germline V gene (reference sequence). The CDR3 extends over 14 amino acids. CDR3 region: CASSTVGVNTEAFF. The DNA for the CDR3 is TGTGCCAGTAGTACAGTCGGGGTGAACACTGAAGCTTTCTTT.

This chain uses TRBV29-1 with TRBJ2-7, with D possibly TRBD1 on 6 matching bases. V was pared by 4 bases and J by 4 bases, with 14 bases between. The CDR3 totals 13 residues. Germline V gene sequence: CDR1 SQVTM, CDR2 ANQGSEA. The CDR3 DNA is TGCAGCGTTGTAGGCCAGGGGAGTTACGAGCAGTACTTC. This gives the protein CSVVGQGSYEQYF.

The chain carries TRBV5-6 and TRBJ1-4; 7 nucleotides align to TRBD1. Germline CDR1 reads SGHDT; CDR2 reads YYEEEE. This CDR3 region has 17 residues. Trimming took 3 bases from V and 3 from J; bases not matched to a gene: 11. The CDR3 loop reads CASSYEGAPGANEKLFF. DNA for the CDR3: TGTGCCAGCAGCTATGAGGGGGCTCCGGGGGCTAATGAAAAACTGTTTTTT.

The J gene is TRBJ2-7, the V gene TRBV28; TRBD2 agrees at 10 bases. V was clipped by 4 bases and J by 4 bases; unmatched bases: 7. The CDR3 covers 15 residues. Looked up from germline, CDR1 is MDHEN and CDR2 is SYDVKM. The CDR3 spells CASSSTSGHGYEQYF. DNA for the CDR3: TGTGCCAGCAGTTCGACTAGCGGGCACGGGTACGAGCAGTACTTC.

The J gene is TRBJ2-2, the V gene TRBV9; TRBD2 might be the D (7 bases). This CDR3 is built from 16 residues. Deletions cut 4 bases from V and 1 base from J, with 14 bases between. Germline-derived CDR1 and CDR2 are SGDLS and YYNGEE. CDR3 DNA sequence: TGTGCCAGCAGCCCTAGGGGGGGGCTGAACACCGGGGAGCTGTTTTTT. Its protein product is CASSPRGGLNTGELFF.

V is TRBV6-5 and J is TRBJ1-4; 7 bases match TRBD1. The germline gives CDR1 MNHEY, CDR2 SVGAGI. J was trimmed by 7 bases and V by 2 bases; bases with no gene match: 7. CDR3 length equals 15 residues. The chain's CDR3 is CASSYDTGDREKLFF. The CDR3 DNA is TGTGCCAGCAGTTACGATACAGGGGATCGTGAAAAACTGTTTTTT.

In the case of this clone: One end of the junction varies from germline; a read error may be responsible. The V gene is TRBV7-7, the J gene TRBJ2-1, with TRBD1 identical over 9 bases. The CDR3 length is 16 residues. Looked up from germline, CDR1 is SSHAT and CDR2 is FNYEAQ (reference sequence). The CDR3 spells CASSPVPGQGGDEQFF. The CDR3 DNA reads as TGTGCTAGCAGCCCTGTACCGGGACAGGGAGGCGATGAGCAGTTCTTC. Together with reference TRBV7-7 and TRBJ2-1, the CDR3 gives the full variable domain: GAGVSQSPRYKVTKRGQDVTLRCDPISSHATLYWYQQALGQGPEFLTYFNYEAQPDKSGLPSDRFSAERPEGSISTLTIQRTEQRDSAMYRCASSPVPGQGGDEQFFGPGTRLTVL.

This chain joins TRBV6-6 and TRBJ1-2; D is possibly TRBD1 (5 bases). The V end lost 4 bases, the J end lost 4 bases, and 19 bases lay between the germline ends. The CDR3 has 16 amino acids. Germline-derived CDR1 and CDR2 are MNHNY and SVGAGI (reference sequence). The chain's CDR3 is CASSSPQGLHLYGYTF. The CDR3 region has the DNA TGTGCCAGCAGTTCCCCCCAGGGCCTGCATCTCTATGGCTACACCTTC.

J is TRBJ1-2 and V is TRBV29-1; 8 nucleotides match TRBD1. CDR1 is SQVTM, CDR2 ANQGSEA, per germline. The J segment lost 2 bases and the V segment lost 5 bases, leaving 4 bases of the junction unmatched. The CDR3 covers 13 residues. CDR3 DNA sequence: TGCAGCGTTTACCAGGGGGCCAACTATGGCTACACCTTC. Amino acids: CSVYQGANYGYTF.